These 5 T cell receptor beta chains were sequenced from one sample in a study of vaccination and CD4 T cells after COVID-19. Scientists ran DNA taken from cultured CD4+ T cells through the Oncomine TCR Beta short-read assay for sequencing. MiXCR, run by TCRdb on the PCR reads, gives a single entry per CDR3 protein. The data show 25,000 or so distinct CDR3 sequences, 67% seen once. The antigens of these receptors remain unknown. Treatment of the sample: roughly 10-day PBMC culture with coronavirus spike peptide pools or control peptides (ViraFEST assay). Sequenced here: CD4+ T cells from blood, cultured in vitro, sampled after SARS-CoV-2 vaccination. These receptors were obtained from a human donor who received a COVID-19 vaccine.

In this sample, this clonotype turned up a few times. J is TRBJ2-7 and V is TRBV27; perhaps D is TRBD1 or TRBD2 (6 bases each). This CDR3 is 15 amino acids long. The germline V and J ends were trimmed by 0 bases and 9 bases, with 18 bases remaining between them. Germline lookup yields CDR1 MNHEY and CDR2 SMNVEV (reference sequence). CDR3 protein: CASSLSGGRGSVQYF. Written as DNA, the CDR3 is TGTGCCAGCAGTTTATCAGGGGGACGGGGGTCGGTGCAGTACTTC.

The chain carries TRBV6-5 and TRBJ1-1; a possible D gene is TRBD1 (5 bases). Germline assignment: CDR1 MNHEY and CDR2 SVGAGI. The V and J ends lost 4 bases and 2 bases respectively, with 11 bases between them. There are 14 residues in the CDR3. Here the CDR3 DNA reads TGTGCCAGCAGTTCGGGGGGGGAAAACACTGAAGCTTTCTTT. It encodes CASSSGGENTEAFF.

The V call is TRBV23-1, the J call TRBJ1-5; D not resolved. TRBV23-1 qualifies as an ORF whose function is uncertain. Deletions cut 0 bases from V and 7 bases from J, with 13 bases between. The CDR3 loop spans 15 amino acids. The CDR3 DNA follows: TGCGCCAGCAGTCAATCGGTGTACAGTCGGCAGCCCCAGCATTTT. Translating it yields CASSQSVYSRQPQHF.

This clonotype appeared a few times. This chain joins TRBV20-1 and TRBJ2-3, with 14 bases matching TRBD2. This CDR3 has 21 residues. J gave up 1 base and V 0 bases, and 15 bases lay outside the gene matches. Per germline, CDR1 DFQATT and CDR2 SNEGSKA (reference sequence). DNA for the CDR3: TGCAGTGCTAGAGACCCGGGACTAGCGGGGGCCTTCCCCAGACGCACAGATACGCAGTATTTT. This translates into CSARDPGLAGAFPRRTDTQYF.

This chain connects TRBV28 to TRBJ1-5; D remains unclear. CDR3 length equals 14 residues. Trimming left V 2 bases short and J 0 bases short, with 5 bases between. Germline V gene data show CDR1 as MDHEN and CDR2 as SYDVKM. Here the CDR3 DNA reads TGTGCCAGCAGTTTAAGCGGTAGCAATCAGCCCCAGCATTTT. It encodes CASSLSGSNQPQHF.